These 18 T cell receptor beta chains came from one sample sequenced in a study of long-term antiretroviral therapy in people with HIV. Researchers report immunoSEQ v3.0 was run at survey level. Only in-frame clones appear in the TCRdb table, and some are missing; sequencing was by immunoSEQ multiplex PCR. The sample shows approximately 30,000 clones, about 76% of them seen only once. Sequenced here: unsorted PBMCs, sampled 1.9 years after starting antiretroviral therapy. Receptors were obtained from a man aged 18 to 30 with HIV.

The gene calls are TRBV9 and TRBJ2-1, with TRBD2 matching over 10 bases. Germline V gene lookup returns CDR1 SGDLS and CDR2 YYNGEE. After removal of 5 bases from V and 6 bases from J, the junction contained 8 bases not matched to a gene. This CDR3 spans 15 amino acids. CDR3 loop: CASSAGTSAFNEQFF. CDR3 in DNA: TGTGCCAGCAGTGCCGGGACTAGCGCTTTCAATGAGCAGTTCTTC.

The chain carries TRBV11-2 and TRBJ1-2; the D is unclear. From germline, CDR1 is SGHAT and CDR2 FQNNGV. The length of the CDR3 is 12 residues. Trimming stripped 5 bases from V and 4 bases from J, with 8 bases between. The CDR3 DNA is TGTGCCAGCAGCACGGAGGGCTATGGCTACACCTTC. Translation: CASSTEGYGYTF.

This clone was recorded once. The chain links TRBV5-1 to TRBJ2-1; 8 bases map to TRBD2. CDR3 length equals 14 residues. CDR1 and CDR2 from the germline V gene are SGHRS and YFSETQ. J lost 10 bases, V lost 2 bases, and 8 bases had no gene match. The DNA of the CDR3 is TGCGCCAGCAGCTTTAATAGCGGGGTGGGGGAGCAGTTCTTC. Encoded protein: CASSFNSGVGEQFF.

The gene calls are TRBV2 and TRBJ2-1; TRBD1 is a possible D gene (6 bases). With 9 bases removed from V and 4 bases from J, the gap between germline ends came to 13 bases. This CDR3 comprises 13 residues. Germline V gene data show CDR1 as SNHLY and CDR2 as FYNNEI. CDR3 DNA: TGTGCCAGAGGGACACAAGGGTACAATGAGCAGTTCTTC. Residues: CARGTQGYNEQFF. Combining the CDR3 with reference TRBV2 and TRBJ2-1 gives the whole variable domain EPEVTQTPSHQVTQMGQEVILRCVPISNHLYFYWYRQILGQKVEFLVSFYNNEISEKSEIFDDQFSVERPDGSNFTLKIRSTKLEDSAMYFCARGTQGYNEQFFGPGTRLTVL.

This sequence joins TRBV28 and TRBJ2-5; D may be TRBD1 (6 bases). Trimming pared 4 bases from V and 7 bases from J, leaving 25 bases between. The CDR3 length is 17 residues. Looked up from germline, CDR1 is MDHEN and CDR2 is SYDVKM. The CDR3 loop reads CASSWKSLGTILRTQYF. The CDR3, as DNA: TGTGCCAGCAGTTGGAAATCTCTAGGGACAATATTAAGGACCCAGTACTTC.

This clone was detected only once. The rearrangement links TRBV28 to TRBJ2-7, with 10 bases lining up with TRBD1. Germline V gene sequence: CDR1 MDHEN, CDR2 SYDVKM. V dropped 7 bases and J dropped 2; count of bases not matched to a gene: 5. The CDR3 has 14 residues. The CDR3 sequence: CASIPGQGTYEQYF. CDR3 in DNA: TGTGCCAGCATACCGGGACAGGGGACCTACGAGCAGTACTTC. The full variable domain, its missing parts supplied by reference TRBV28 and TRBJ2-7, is DVKVTQSSRYLVKRTGEKVFLECVQDMDHENMFWYRQDPGLGLRLIYFSYDVKMKEKGDIPEGYSVSREKKERFSLILESASTNQTSMYLCASIPGQGTYEQYFGPGTRLTVT.

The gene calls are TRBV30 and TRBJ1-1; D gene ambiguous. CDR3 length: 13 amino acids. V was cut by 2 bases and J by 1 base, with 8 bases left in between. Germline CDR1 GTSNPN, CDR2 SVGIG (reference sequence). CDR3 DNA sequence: TGTGCCTGGAGTAGAGGGAGGAACACTGAAGCTTTCTTT. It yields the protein CAWSRGRNTEAFF.

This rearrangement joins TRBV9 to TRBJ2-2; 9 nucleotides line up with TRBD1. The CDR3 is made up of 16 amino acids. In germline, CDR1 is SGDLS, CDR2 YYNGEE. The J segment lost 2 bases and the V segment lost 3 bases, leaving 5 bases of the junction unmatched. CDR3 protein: CASSGGQGFNTGELFF. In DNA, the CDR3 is TGTGCCAGCAGCGGGGGACAGGGTTTCAACACCGGGGAGCTGTTTTTT.

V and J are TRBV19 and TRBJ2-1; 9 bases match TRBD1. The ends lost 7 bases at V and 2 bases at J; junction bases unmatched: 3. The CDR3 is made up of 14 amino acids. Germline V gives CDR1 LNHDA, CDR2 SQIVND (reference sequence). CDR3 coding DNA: TGTGCCAGTACCGACAGGGGGGCCTACAATGAGCAGTTCTTC. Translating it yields CASTDRGAYNEQFF. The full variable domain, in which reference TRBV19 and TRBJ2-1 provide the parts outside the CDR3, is DGGITQSPKYLFRKEGQNVTLSCEQNLNHDAMYWYRQDPGQGLRLIYYSQIVNDFQKGDIAEGYSVSREKKESFPLTVTSAQKNPTAFYLCASTDRGAYNEQFFGPGTRLTVL.

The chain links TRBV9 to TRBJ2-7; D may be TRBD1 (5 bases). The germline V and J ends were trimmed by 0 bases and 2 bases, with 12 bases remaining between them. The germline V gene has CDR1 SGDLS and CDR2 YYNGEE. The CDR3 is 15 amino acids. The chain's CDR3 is CASSVDQGATYEQYF. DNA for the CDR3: TGTGCCAGCAGCGTAGACCAAGGGGCCACCTACGAGCAGTACTTC.

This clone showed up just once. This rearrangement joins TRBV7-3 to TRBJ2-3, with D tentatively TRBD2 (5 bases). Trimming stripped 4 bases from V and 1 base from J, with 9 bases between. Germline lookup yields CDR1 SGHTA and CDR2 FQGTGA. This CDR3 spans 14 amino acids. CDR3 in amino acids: CASSYTRGTDTQYF. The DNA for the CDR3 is TGTGCCAGCAGCTATACTAGGGGCACAGATACGCAGTATTTT.

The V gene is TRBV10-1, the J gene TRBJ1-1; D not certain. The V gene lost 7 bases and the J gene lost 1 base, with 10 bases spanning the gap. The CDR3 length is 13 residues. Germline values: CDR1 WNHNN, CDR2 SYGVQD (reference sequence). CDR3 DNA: TGCGCCAGCAAATTCAGCGAGAACACTGAAGCTTTCTTT. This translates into CASKFSENTEAFF.

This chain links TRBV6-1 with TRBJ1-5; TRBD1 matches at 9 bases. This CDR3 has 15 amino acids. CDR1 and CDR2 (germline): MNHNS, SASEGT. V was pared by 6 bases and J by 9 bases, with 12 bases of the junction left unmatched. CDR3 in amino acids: CASSSSGGTGLPQHF. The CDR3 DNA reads TGTGCCAGCAGCTCCTCGGGGGGGACAGGGTTGCCCCAGCATTTT.

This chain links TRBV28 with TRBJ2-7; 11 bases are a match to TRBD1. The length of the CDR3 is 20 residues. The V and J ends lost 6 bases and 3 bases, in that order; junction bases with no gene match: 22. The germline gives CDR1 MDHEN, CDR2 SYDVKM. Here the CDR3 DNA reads TGTGCCAGCAGGGCCCGGACAGGGGGCTACTACGGGACTAGTTTCTACGAGCAGTACGTC. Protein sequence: CASRARTGGYYGTSFYEQYV.

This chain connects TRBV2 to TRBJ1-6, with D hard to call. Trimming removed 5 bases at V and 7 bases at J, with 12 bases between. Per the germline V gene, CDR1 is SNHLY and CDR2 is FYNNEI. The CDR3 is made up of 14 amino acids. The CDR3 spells CASSSHSENSPLHF. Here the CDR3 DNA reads TGTGCCAGCAGTAGCCATTCGGAGAATTCACCCCTCCACTTT.

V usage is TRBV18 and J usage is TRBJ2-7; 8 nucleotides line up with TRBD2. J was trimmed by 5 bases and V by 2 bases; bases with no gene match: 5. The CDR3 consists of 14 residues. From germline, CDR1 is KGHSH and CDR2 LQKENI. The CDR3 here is CASSPGLLADEQYV. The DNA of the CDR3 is TGTGCCAGCTCACCAGGATTACTAGCGGACGAGCAGTACGTC.

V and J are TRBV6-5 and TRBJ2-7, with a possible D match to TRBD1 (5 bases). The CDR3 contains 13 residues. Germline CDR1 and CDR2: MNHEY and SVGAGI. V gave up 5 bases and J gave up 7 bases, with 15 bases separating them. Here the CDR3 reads CASSTTAGLEQYV. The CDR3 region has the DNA TGTGCCAGCAGTACAACCGCAGGGCTTGAGCAGTACGTC.

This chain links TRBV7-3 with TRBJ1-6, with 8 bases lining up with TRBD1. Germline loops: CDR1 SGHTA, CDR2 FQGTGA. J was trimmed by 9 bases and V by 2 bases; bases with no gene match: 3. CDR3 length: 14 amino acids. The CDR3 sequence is CASSLGQGTSPLHF. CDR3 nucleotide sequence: TGTGCCAGCAGCTTAGGACAGGGAACTTCACCCCTCCACTTT.